This T cell receptor beta chain was sequenced in a study of shared clonotypes between healthy human individuals. TCRdb keeps only in-frame clones here, not all; method: immunoSEQ multiplex PCR. The sample records about 2.4 million clones, approximately 90% being singletons. This CDR3 contains 16 residues. Trimming cost V 4 bases and J 1 base, with 16 bases left between them. The germline CDR1 and CDR2 sequences are SGDLS and YYNGEE. The sample was naive CD4+ T cells sorted from blood. Subset in this sample: CD45RA+ positively selected. This clonotype was obtained from a man younger than 35 in good health. The rearrangement uses TRBV9 and TRBJ2-3, with no clear D. The CDR3 DNA reads TGTGCCAGCAGCCCACTGACGGCAACCCGCACAGATACGCAGTATTTT. It specifies CASSPLTATRTDTQYF.